This TCR beta chain stems from a study of blood T cell repertoires in COVID-19. The overall study: There were acute and convalescent COVID-19 samples, and they came from the United States, Italy and Spain.

Original analysis: Reference gene primer amplification in the assay estimated nucleated cell counts. TCRdb's table, derived via immunoSEQ multiplex PCR, lists solely in-frame clones and lacks some. That table furnishes V, J and clone size, whereas the DNA furnished D and trimming. There are roughly 140,000 clones in the sample; 70% to 90% occur only once, and 2% to 3% lies in the top ten. Deletions cut 1 base from V and 8 bases from J, with 17 bases between. The germline V gene encodes CDR1 SEHNR and CDR2 FQNEAQ (reference sequence). This CDR3 comprises 16 residues. The chain couples TRBV7-9 to TRBJ1-4; D may be TRBD1 (5 bases). Sequencing was performed on peripheral blood. This TCR came from a woman in her seventies with acute or convalescent COVID-19. The CDR3 loop reads CASSLGSKMGGEKLFF. The CDR3 DNA reads as TGTGCCAGCAGCTTAGGCTCAAAGATGGGGGGAGAAAAACTGTTTTTT.